This T cell receptor beta chain was sequenced during a study of blood T cell repertoires in COVID-19 (dated by TCRdb to 2018 to 2020). In terms of the full investigation: Samples from collaborators originated in the United States, Italy and Spain and spanned both the acute and convalescent phases of COVID-19. The material from the prospective study consisted of cDNA or gDNA derived from T cells, B-cell-depleted T cells, or PBMCs. Deeply sampled blood TCRbeta repertoires from subjects exposed to, actively infected with, or recovered from COVID-19 were included in the dataset. The repertoires were made available in a free public database intended to serve as a resource for research on the immune response to SARS-CoV-2. The samples were drawn from the first 160 participants of the ongoing ImmuneRACE study and from over 950 subjects provided by 6 global collaborators. Sample metadata almost always included a de-identified subject ID, COVID-19 status, age in years and sex. Where available, HLA class I and class II types were obtained from metadata supplied by the sample provider rather than from assay-based typing. General study outcomes and caveats: How much clinical and demographic metadata was included differed by source and by participant, and the metadata was provided uncurated.

To note about this clone: Its antigen specificity is not known. Its ends do not fully match the called genes, so a read error is possible. Other DNA variants within this sample encode the same CDR3.

Each collaborating institution followed its own protocols to collect whole blood in K2EDTA tubes. For TCRbeta analysis, collaborators shipped samples in one of three forms: frozen whole blood, isolated PBMCs, or DNA extracted from either of those sample types. The germline V gene encodes CDR1 SGHDT and CDR2 YYEEEE. The CDR3 contains 16 residues, cysteine and phenylalanine counted. Just CDR3 DNA is preserved here, 48 bases in frame from base 1. TCRbeta CDR3 regions were amplified from genomic DNA by means of the immunoSEQ Assay, a bias-controlled multiplex PCR. The paper's processing steps were these. Nucleated cell counts per sample were estimated from amplification of reference gene primers within the assay. Sequence reads were collapsed and filtered to measure the absolute abundance of every unique TCRbeta CDR3 rearrangement. For each sample, productive Simpson clonality was calculated as the square root of Simpson's diversity index over productive rearrangements. Drawn from immuneACCESS, this table holds only the in-frame rearrangements with V and J called that TCRdb kept. Clones are partly lost; checked studies trace under half to an unresolved V gene and leave the rest unexplained. That table gives V, J and clone size, and the DNA gave D and trimming. Within this sample are approximately 230,000 clones, with around 88% of them counted one time only. Around 1.4% of the sample is held by the ten biggest clonotypes.

The sequenced material came from peripheral blood. Rearrangement joined TRBV5-6 to TRBJ1-3; possibly the D gene is TRBD1, per 6 matching bases. The clonotype comes from a man at least 80 years old with acute or convalescent COVID-19. This receptor has the CDR3 CASSLRGIQAGNTIYF. The nucleotide sequence reads as follows: TGTGCCAGTAGCTTGAGGGGGATTCAAGCTGGAAACACCATATATTTT.